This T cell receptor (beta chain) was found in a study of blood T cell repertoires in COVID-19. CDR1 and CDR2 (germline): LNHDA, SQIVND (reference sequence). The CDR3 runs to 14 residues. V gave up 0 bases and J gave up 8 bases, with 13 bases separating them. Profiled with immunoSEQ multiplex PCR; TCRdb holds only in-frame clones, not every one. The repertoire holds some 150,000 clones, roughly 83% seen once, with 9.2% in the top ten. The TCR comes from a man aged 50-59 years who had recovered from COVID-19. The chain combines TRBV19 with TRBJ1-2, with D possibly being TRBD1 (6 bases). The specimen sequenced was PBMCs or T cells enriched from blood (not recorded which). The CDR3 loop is CASSIEGRGDGYTF. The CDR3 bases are TGTGCCAGTAGTATAGAGGGCAGGGGTGACGGCTACACCTTC.